Shown below are 17 T cell receptor beta chains from a single sample sequenced in a study of blood T cell repertoires in COVID-19. Method: immunoSEQ multiplex PCR; TCRdb's copy keeps in-frame clones and lacks some. The sample includes a few hundred thousand clones, about 90% of them seen just once. Sequencing was done on a sample of PBMCs or T cells enriched from blood (not recorded which). All receptors come from a woman between 55 and 75 years old who had recovered from COVID-19.

The chain links TRBV11-3 to TRBJ2-3; 7 nucleotides agree with TRBD2. V lost 2 bases to trimming and J lost 0 bases; unmatched junction nucleotides: 5. The germline gives CDR1 SGHNT, CDR2 YENEEA. The CDR3 length is 16 residues. The DNA of the CDR3 is TGTGCCAGCAGCTTAATCCCTAGCGGAAGCACAGATACGCAGTATTTT. Translating gives CASSLIPSGSTDTQYF. Full variable domain (missing parts from reference TRBV11-3 and TRBJ2-3): EAGVVQSPRYKIIEKKQPVAFWCNPISGHNTLYWYLQNLGQGPELLIRYENEEAVDDSQLPKDRFSAERLKGVDSTLKIQPAELGDSAVYLCASSLIPSGSTDTQYFGPGTRLTVL.

The chain couples TRBV19 to TRBJ1-6, with D tentatively TRBD1 (5 bases). V was shortened by 3 bases and J by 8 bases, with 11 bases between the two germline ends. CDR1 is LNHDA and CDR2 is SQIVND in the germline V gene (reference sequence). This CDR3 region has 14 residues. The CDR3 region is CASSIGRGDSPLHF. The CDR3 nucleotides are TGTGCCAGTAGTATTGGGAGGGGTGATTCACCCCTCCACTTT.

The chain joins TRBV7-9 to TRBJ1-6; 9 bases map to TRBD1. The CDR3 has 15 amino acids. Trimming removed 5 bases from V and 7 bases from J; junction bases left unmatched: 6. CDR1 is SEHNR, CDR2 FQNEAQ, per germline (reference sequence). Here the CDR3 DNA reads TGTGCCAGCAGCCTCAAAGGGACAGGGAATTCACCCCTCCACTTT. It translates to CASSLKGTGNSPLHF.

The V and J genes are TRBV19 and TRBJ1-2; D call uncertain. CDR3 size: 15 residues. Trimming removed 3 bases at V and 5 bases at J, with 16 bases between. Germline values: CDR1 LNHDA, CDR2 SQIVND (reference sequence). The CDR3 here is CASSISTGSLYGYTF. The CDR3 coding sequence is TGTGCCAGTAGTATCTCGACGGGATCCCTTTATGGCTACACCTTC.

The chain joins TRBV11-3 to TRBJ2-5, with unresolved D. Germline V gene data show CDR1 as SGHNT and CDR2 as YENEEA. This CDR3 spans 13 amino acids. V lost 9 bases to trimming and J lost 3 bases, with 14 bases between them. Here the CDR3 DNA reads TGTGCCAGTACCCAGGATAGAGAAGAGACCCAGTACTTC. It encodes CASTQDREETQYF.

This clone was counted between two and nine times. This chain uses TRBV2 with TRBJ2-7, with 8 nucleotides matching TRBD2. Losses at the gene ends were 1 base for V and 4 bases for J; bases not matched to a gene: 12. The germline gives CDR1 SNHLY, CDR2 FYNNEI. The CDR3 contains 17 residues. The CDR3 spells CASSEGVLAGGGYEQYF. The CDR3 bases are TGTGCCAGCAGTGAAGGGGTGCTAGCGGGTGGAGGGTACGAGCAGTACTTC.

The chain is built from TRBV9 and TRBJ2-1, with 7 bases matching TRBD2. Germline V gene sequence: CDR1 SGDLS, CDR2 YYNGEE. V gave up 4 bases and J gave up 6 bases; unmatched junction bases: 13. This CDR3 contains 16 residues. The CDR3 region is CASSKAGTILSNEQFF. CDR3 in DNA: TGTGCCAGCAGCAAAGCCGGGACTATCCTTTCCAATGAGCAGTTCTTC.

The CDR3 sequence is CASSPGWYEQYF. In nucleotides, the CDR3 is TGCGCCAGCAGTCCAGGATGGTACGAGCAGTACTTC. The chain joins TRBV10-2 to TRBJ2-7; D uncertain. CDR1 is WSHSY and CDR2 is SAAADI in the germline V gene. The CDR3 contains 12 residues. V was shortened by 5 bases and J by 4 bases, with 9 bases between the two germline ends.

The CDR3 loop is CASRQAFYYEQYF. CDR3 sequence (DNA): TGTGCCAGCAGACAGGCGTTCTACTACGAGCAGTACTTC. This chain joins TRBV6-5 and TRBJ2-7, with D possibly matching TRBD1 (5 bases). This CDR3 contains 13 residues. Germline lookup yields CDR1 MNHEY and CDR2 SVGAGI. V shed 6 bases and J shed 3 bases, with 12 bases lying between them.

This clone was found once. This chain uses TRBV11-2 with TRBJ1-6; no definite D call. V lost 5 bases, J lost 0 bases, and 14 bases lay in between. The germline gives CDR1 SGHAT, CDR2 FQNNGV. The CDR3 contains 17 residues. Here the CDR3 reads CASSLLRVSSYNSPLHF. The CDR3, as DNA: TGTGCCAGCAGCCTATTGCGGGTTAGCTCCTATAATTCACCCCTCCACTTT.

The chain joins TRBV10-1 to TRBJ1-4; 10 bases are shared with TRBD1. The V segment lost 2 bases and the J segment 5 bases; nucleotides outside the gene matches: 8. The germline CDR1 and CDR2 sequences are WNHNN and SYGVQD (reference sequence). This CDR3 contains 17 residues. The CDR3 DNA is TGCGCCAGCAGTGAGGGGACAGGGGTTAGAAAAAATGAAAAACTGTTTTTT. Amino acid sequence: CASSEGTGVRKNEKLFF.

This clone was counted once. This chain connects TRBV9 to TRBJ1-1; D might be TRBD1 (5 bases). This CDR3 comprises 14 residues. CDR1 is SGDLS, CDR2 YYNGEE, per germline. V was pared by 0 bases and J by 3 bases, with 9 bases between. CDR3 DNA: TGTGCCAGCAGCGTAGGCGGGGGAGACACTGAAGCTTTCTTT. It is translated as CASSVGGGDTEAFF. Supplemented by reference TRBV9 and TRBJ1-1, the full variable domain reads DSGVTQTPKHLITATGQRVTLRCSPRSGDLSVYWYQQSLDQGLQFLIQYYNGEERAKGNILERFSAQQFPDLHSELNLSSLELGDSALYFCASSVGGGDTEAFFGQGTRLTVV.

Only a few counts were recorded for this clone. The V gene is TRBV5-4, the J gene TRBJ1-1, with D possibly TRBD1 on 6 matching bases. The CDR3 loop spans 16 amino acids. Germline V gene data show CDR1 as SGHNT and CDR2 as YYREEE (reference sequence). Trimming removed 0 bases from V and 3 bases from J, with 15 bases in between. CDR3 in DNA: TGTGCCAGCAGCTTGGGGGGGGGCGCAGAATACACTGAAGCTTTCTTT. Amino acids: CASSLGGGAEYTEAFF. Full variable domain (missing parts from reference TRBV5-4 and TRBJ1-1): ETGVTQSPTHLIKTRGQQVTLRCSSQSGHNTVSWYQQALGQGPQFIFQYYREEENGRGNFPPRFSGLQFPNYSSELNVNALELDDSALYLCASSLGGGAEYTEAFFGQGTRLTVV.

V is TRBV10-2 and J is TRBJ1-4; 7 positions agree with TRBD1. The CDR3 is 15 amino acids. Germline loops: CDR1 WSHSY, CDR2 SAAADI. With 9 bases clipped from V and 3 bases from J, the junction kept 10 bases outside the gene matches. CDR3 residues: CASQDRPDPNEKLFF. CDR3 DNA sequence: TGCGCCAGTCAGGACAGGCCTGACCCTAATGAAAAACTGTTTTTT.

The chain carries TRBV5-5 and TRBJ2-7; the D gene is possibly TRBD1 (5 bases). The CDR3 consists of 13 residues. With 5 bases removed from V and 0 bases from J, the gap between germline ends came to 9 bases. CDR1 and CDR2 (germline): SGHKS, YYEKEE (reference sequence). DNA for the CDR3: TGTGCCAGCAGTCACCAGGGCTCCTACGAGCAGTACTTC. This gives the protein CASSHQGSYEQYF.

The CDR3 coding sequence is TGTGCCACCAGCCATGGGACAGCTAACTATGGCTACACCTTC. Its translation: CATSHGTANYGYTF. The genes are TRBV15 and TRBJ1-2; 7 bases are shared with TRBD1. The V gene end was trimmed by 5 bases and the J gene end by 0 bases; junction bases not matched to a gene: 3. The CDR3 has 14 amino acids. Germline V gene lookup returns CDR1 LNHNV and CDR2 YYDKDF (reference sequence).

V is TRBV29-1 and J is TRBJ1-5, with unresolved D. Germline lookup yields CDR1 SQVTM and CDR2 ANQGSEA. Trimming shortened V by 3 bases and J by 5 bases, and 2 bases separated the two germline ends. The CDR3 is 10 amino acids. The CDR3 DNA sequence: TGCAGCGTTGACGATCAGCCCCAGCATTTT. Translating it yields CSVDDQPQHF.